The T cell receptor (beta chain) described here comes from a study of blood T cell repertoires in COVID-19. Authors' data handling: Quantification of nucleated cells was approximated via reference gene primer amplification. Sequencing was performed with immunoSEQ multiplex PCR; in TCRdb, only in-frame clones are kept and a portion is missing. The DNA gave D and trimming, while V, J and clone size come from that table. The sample has roughly 200,000 clones; about 83% are singletons. The sequence was obtained from a person aged 70 to 80 with COVID-19, enrolled during active disease. Sequenced material: peripheral blood.

This CDR3 is CASSTRTGAPQSYEQYF. As DNA, the CDR3 is TGTGCCAGCAGTACCCGGACAGGGGCTCCACAATCCTACGAGCAGTACTTC. This chain connects TRBV27 to TRBJ2-7, with TRBD1 identical over 9 bases. CDR1 is MNHEY and CDR2 is SMNVEV in the germline V gene (reference sequence). The CDR3 contains 17 residues. Unmatched junction bases numbered 12, after V lost 5 bases and J lost 1 base.